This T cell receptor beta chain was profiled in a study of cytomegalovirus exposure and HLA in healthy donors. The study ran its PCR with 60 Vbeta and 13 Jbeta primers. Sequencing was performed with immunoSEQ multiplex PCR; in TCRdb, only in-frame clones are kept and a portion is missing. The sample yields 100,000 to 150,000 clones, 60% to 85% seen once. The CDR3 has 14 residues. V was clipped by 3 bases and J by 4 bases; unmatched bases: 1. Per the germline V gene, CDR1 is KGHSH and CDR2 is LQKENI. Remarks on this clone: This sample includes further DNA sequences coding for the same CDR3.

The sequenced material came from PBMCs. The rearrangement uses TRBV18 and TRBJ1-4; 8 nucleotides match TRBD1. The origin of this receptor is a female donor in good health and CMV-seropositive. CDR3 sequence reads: CASSPDRVNEKLFF. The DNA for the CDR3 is TGTGCCAGCTCACCGGACAGGGTTAATGAAAAACTGTTTTTT.